This T cell receptor beta chain was identified during a study of a mutant IDH1 vaccine in newly diagnosed glioma. This CDR3 has 14 residues. Trimming took off 0 bases at V and 7 bases at J, with 14 bases between the two ends. CDR1 is SGHTS and CDR2 is YDEGEE in the germline V gene. The time point was: week 35, safety follow-up. A single vaccine dose contained 300 ug of mutant IDH1 20-mer peptide, and topical imiquimod was used with it. Profiled with immunoSEQ multiplex PCR; TCRdb holds only in-frame clones, not every one. The table has 45,000 to 55,000 clones, 60% to 85% seen once. This clone was counted only a few times. Its antigen is unknown. Other DNA sequences from this sample encode an identical CDR3 as well. Whole-study results and caveats: With respect to changes in top peripheral T cell clonotypes, pseudoprogression seemed unrelated. The study observed vaccine-induced immune responses in approximately 93% of patients.

The TCR comes from a man aged 35 to 55 with glioma. The sample in question was PBMCs, obtained from a glioma patient whose treatment included an IDH1 peptide vaccine. This chain joins TRBV5-8 and TRBJ2-7; maybe TRBD1 (6 bases). The CDR3 spells CASSLGQGTGEQYF. The DNA of the CDR3 is TGTGCCAGCAGCTTGGGCCAGGGGACGGGAGAGCAGTACTTC.